Sequencing of this T cell receptor beta chain was carried out in a study of shared clonotypes between healthy human individuals. The authors loaded around 200 ng DNA, 25,000 to 30,000 T cell genomes, into sorted-subset replicate PCRs. Repertoires were generated with immunoSEQ multiplex PCR, while TCRdb's copy carries only in-frame clones and drops some. The sample comprises under 1,100,000 clones, 75% to 80% of which are singletons, and roughly 0.62% rests with the top ten. V was pared by 0 bases and J by 7 bases, with 8 bases between. The CDR3 spans 13 residues. Germline lookup yields CDR1 LGHNA and CDR2 YSLEER.

This receptor was obtained from a man aged 18 to 30 in good health. Some clones in this sample may be carry-over from other donors' samples. Sequencing was done on a sample of memory CD4+ T cells from PBMCs. Subset defined: CD45RA-negative fraction. The chain couples TRBV4-3 to TRBJ2-3; D not certain. The CDR3 coding sequence is TGCGCCAGCAGCCAAGATCGCGGTCATACGCAGTATTTT. Amino acids: CASSQDRGHTQYF.